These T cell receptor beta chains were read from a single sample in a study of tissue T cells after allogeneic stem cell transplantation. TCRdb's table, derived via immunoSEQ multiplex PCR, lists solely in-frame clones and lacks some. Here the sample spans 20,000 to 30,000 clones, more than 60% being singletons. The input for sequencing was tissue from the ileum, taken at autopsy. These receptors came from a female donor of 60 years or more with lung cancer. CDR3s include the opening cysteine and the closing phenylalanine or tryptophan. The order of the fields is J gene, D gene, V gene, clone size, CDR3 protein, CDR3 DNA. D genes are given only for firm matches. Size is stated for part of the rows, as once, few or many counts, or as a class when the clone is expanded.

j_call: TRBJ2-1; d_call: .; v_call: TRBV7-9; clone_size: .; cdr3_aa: CASSLAAGINEQFF; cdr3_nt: TGTGCCAGCAGCTTAGCGGCGGGAATCAATGAGCAGTTCTTC
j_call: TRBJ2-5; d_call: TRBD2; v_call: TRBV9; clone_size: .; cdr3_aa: CASSDGLAGVQETQYF; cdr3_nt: TGTGCCAGCAGCGACGGACTAGCGGGAGTGCAAGAGACCCAGTACTTC
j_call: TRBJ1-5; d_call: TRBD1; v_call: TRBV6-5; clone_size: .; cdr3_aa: CASKLSRGAEQPQHF; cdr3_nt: TGTGCCAGCAAACTCAGCAGGGGGGCCGAACAGCCCCAGCATTTT
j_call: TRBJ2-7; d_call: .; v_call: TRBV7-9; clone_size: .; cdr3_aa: CASSFSPLWGRNEQYF; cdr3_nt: TGTGCCAGCAGCTTCTCCCCGTTATGGGGGCGCAACGAGCAGTACTTC
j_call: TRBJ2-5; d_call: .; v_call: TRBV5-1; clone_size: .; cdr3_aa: CASSLGGQETQYF; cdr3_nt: TGCGCCAGCAGCTTAGGGGGCCAAGAGACCCAGTACTTC
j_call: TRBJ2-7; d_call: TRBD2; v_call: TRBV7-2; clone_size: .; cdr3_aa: CASRTGTSASYEQYF; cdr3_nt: TGTGCCAGCAGGACCGGGACTAGCGCTTCCTACGAGCAGTACTTC
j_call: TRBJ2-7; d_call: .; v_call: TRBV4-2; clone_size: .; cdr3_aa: CASSQGESTYEQYF; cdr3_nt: TGTGCCAGCAGCCAGGGTGAATCCACCTACGAGCAGTACTTC
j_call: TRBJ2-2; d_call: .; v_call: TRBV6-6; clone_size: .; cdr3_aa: CASSYSPRANTGELFF; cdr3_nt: TGTGCCAGCAGTTACTCGCCCAGGGCGAACACCGGGGAGCTGTTTTTT
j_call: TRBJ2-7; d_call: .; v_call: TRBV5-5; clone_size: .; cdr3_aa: CASSLEFSSWEQYF; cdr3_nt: TGTGCCAGCAGCTTGGAGTTTTCCTCCTGGGAGCAGTACTTC
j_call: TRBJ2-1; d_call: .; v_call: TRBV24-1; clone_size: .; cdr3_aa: CASAGRSSYNEQFF; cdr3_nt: TGTGCCTCCGCTGGCAGGAGCTCCTACAATGAGCAGTTCTTC
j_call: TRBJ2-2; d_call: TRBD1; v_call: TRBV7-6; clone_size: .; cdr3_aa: CASSLVGTGRTTGELFF; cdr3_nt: TGTGCCAGCAGCTTAGTAGGGACAGGGAGAACTACCGGGGAGCTGTTTTTT
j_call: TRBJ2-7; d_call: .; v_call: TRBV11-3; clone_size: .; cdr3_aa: CASSFPIGVGSYEQYF; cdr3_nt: TGTGCCAGCAGCTTCCCCATCGGGGTAGGATCCTACGAGCAGTACTTC
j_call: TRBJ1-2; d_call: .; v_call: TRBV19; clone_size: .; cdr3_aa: CASKAGTAAVVGYTF; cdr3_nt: TGTGCCAGTAAGGCCGGGACGGCAGCCGTTGTAGGCTACACCTTC
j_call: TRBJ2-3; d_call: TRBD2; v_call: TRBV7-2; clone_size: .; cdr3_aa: CASSSLAGGIGDTQYF; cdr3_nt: TGTGCCAGCAGCTCCCTAGCGGGGGGTATTGGCGATACGCAGTATTTT
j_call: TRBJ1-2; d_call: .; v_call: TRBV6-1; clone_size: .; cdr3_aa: CASSMYRERGGYTF; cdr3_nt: TGTGCCAGCAGCATGTACAGGGAAAGAGGCGGCTACACCTTC
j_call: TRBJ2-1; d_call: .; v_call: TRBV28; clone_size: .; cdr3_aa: CASSPSSGSYNEQFF; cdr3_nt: TGTGCCAGCAGCCCCTCATCGGGGTCCTACAATGAGCAGTTCTTC
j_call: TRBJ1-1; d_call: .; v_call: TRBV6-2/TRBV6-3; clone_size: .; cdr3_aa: CASSYWRNTEAFF; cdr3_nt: TGTGCCAGCAGTTATTGGAGGAACACTGAAGCTTTCTTT
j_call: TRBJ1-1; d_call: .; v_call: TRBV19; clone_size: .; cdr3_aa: CASLRGREAFF; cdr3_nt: TGTGCCAGTTTAAGAGGGCGTGAAGCTTTCTTT
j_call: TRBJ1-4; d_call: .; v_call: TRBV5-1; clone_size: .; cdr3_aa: CASRCGKLFF; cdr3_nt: TGCGCCAGCCGCTGTGGAAAACTGTTTTTT
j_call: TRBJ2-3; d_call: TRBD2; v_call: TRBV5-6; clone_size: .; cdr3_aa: CASSAGGVSADTQYF; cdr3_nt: TGTGCCAGCAGCGCCGGGGGGGTGTCAGCAGATACGCAGTATTTT
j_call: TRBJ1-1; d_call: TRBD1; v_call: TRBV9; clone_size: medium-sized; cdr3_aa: CASSSRTGNTEAFF; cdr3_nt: TGTGCCAGCAGCAGTAGGACAGGGAACACTGAAGCTTTCTTT
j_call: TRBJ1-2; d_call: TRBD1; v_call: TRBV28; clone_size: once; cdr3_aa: CASSYPRGDGGGYTF; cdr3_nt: TGTGCCAGCAGTTATCCCAGGGGGGACGGCGGTGGCTACACCTTC
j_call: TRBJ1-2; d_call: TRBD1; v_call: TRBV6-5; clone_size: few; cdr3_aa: CASSPARDSSPGYTF; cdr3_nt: TGTGCCAGCAGTCCCGCCCGGGACAGTTCCCCCGGCTACACCTTC
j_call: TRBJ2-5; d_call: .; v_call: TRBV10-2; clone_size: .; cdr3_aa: CASRAPRETQYF; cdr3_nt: TGCGCCAGCAGAGCCCCCCGAGAGACCCAGTACTTC
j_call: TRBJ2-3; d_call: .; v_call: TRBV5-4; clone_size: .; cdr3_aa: CASSLGFSSTDTQYF; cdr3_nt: TGTGCCAGCAGCTTGGGTTTCAGTAGCACAGATACGCAGTATTTT
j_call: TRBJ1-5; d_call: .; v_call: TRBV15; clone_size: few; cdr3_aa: CATSRDRGPNQPQHF; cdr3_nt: TGTGCCACCAGCAGAGATCGGGGGCCCAATCAGCCCCAGCATTTT
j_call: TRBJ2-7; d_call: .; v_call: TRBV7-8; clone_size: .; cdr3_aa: CASSLDYSYEQYF; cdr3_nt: TGTGCCAGCAGCTTGGACTATTCCTACGAGCAGTACTTC
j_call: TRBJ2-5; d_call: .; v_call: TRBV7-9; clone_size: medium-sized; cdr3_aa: CASSGLVTTQYF; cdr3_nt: TGTGCCAGCAGCGGACTGGTCACTACCCAGTACTTC
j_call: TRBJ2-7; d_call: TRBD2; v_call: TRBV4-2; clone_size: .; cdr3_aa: CASSEPGLAANKQYF; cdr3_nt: TGTGCCAGCAGCGAACCGGGACTAGCGGCAAATAAGCAGTACTTC